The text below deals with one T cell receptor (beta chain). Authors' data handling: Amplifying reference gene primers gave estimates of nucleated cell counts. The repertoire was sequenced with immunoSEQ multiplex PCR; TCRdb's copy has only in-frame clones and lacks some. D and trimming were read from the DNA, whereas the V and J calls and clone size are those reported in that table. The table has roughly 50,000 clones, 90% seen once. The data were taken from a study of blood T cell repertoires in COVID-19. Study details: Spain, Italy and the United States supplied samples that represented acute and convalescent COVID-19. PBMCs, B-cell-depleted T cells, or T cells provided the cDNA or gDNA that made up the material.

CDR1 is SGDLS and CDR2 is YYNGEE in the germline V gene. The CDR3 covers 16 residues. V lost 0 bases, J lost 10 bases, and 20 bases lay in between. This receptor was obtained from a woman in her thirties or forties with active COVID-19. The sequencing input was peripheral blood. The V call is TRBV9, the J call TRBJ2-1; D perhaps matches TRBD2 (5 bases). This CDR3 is CASSVGHRGGLSEQFF. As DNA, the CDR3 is TGTGCCAGCAGCGTAGGGCACCGGGGTGGGCTTTCGGAGCAGTTCTTC.